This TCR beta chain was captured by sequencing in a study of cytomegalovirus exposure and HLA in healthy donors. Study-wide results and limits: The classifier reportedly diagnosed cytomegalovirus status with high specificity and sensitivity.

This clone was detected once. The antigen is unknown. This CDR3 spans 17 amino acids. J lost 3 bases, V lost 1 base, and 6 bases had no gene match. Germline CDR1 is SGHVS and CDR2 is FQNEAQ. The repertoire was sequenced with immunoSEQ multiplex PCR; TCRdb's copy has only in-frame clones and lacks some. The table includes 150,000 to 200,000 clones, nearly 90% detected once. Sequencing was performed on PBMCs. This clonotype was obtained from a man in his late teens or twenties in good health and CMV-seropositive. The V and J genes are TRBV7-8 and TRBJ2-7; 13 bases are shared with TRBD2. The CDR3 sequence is CASSLGGLAGDLYEQYF. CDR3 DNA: TGTGCCAGCAGCTTAGGAGGACTAGCGGGAGACCTCTACGAGCAGTACTTC. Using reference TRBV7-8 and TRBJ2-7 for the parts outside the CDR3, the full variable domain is GAGVSQSPRYKVAKRGQDVALRCDPISGHVSLFWYQQALGQGPEFLTYFQNEAQLDKSGLPSDRFFAERPEGSVSTLKIQRTQQEDSAVYLCASSLGGLAGDLYEQYFGPGTRLTVT.